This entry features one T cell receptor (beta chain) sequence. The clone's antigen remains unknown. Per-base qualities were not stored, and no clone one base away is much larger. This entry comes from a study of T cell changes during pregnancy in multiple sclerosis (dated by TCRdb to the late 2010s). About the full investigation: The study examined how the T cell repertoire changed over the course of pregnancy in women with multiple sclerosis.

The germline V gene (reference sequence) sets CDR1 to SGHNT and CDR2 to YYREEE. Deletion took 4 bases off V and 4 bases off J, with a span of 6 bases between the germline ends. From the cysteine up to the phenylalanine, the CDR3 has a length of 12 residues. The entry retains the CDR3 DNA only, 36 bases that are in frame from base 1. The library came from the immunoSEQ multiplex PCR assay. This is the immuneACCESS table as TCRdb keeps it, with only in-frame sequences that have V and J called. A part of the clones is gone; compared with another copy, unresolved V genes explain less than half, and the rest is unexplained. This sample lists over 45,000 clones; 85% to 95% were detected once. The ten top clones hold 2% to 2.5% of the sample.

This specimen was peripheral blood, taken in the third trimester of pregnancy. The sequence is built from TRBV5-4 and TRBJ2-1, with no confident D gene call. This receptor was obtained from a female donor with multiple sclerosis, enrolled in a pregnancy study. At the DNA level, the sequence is TGTGCCAGCAGCCTGCAGTACAATGAGCAGTTCTTC. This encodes CASSLQYNEQFF.